A single sample is the source of the 31 T cell receptor beta chains below, sequenced in a study of regulatory T cells in long-lasting Graves disease. Both iRepertoire HTBI primers and Arm-PCR of CDR3 regions were used to build the TCR beta libraries. TCRdb recomputed calls from the multiplex PCR reads with MiXCR, one row per CDR3 protein. Of 600,000 to 850,000 distinct CDR3 sequences in the sample, 25% to 30% were seen once. Time point reported: persistent/refractory GD, antithyroid drugs over 5 years with positive TRAb. Extracted PBMC RNA gave rise to the TCR library. Sequences were derived from peripheral blood mononuclear cells (PBMCs), sampled when the disease was refractory, from a patient treated with antithyroid drugs. The receptor set was obtained from a female donor with Graves disease.

The chain employs TRBV11-2 and TRBJ2-7, with a possible D match to TRBD1 (6 bases). The CDR3 runs to 14 residues. Trimming removed 7 bases at V and 3 bases at J, with 16 bases between. Germline loops: CDR1 SGHAT, CDR2 FQNNGV. CDR3 in amino acids: CASKDSGPLYEQYF. The DNA for the CDR3 is TGTGCCAGCAAGGACAGTGGCCCTCTCTACGAGCAGTACTTC.

This clonotype was seen a handful of times. V is TRBV5-1 and J is TRBJ1-2; 8 bases are shared with TRBD1. Germline V lookup: CDR1 SGHRS, CDR2 YFSETQ. With 0 bases clipped from V and 3 bases from J, the junction kept 7 bases outside the gene matches. This CDR3 has 16 amino acids. The CDR3 here is CASSLVTPGQDYGYTF. As DNA, the CDR3 is TGCGCCAGCAGCTTGGTTACACCGGGACAGGACTATGGCTACACCTTC.

This clonotype has a count of ten or more. This sequence joins TRBV7-3 and TRBJ1-1; D is undetermined. Per germline, CDR1 SGHTA and CDR2 FQGTGA. The ends were cut back, 5 bases at V and 4 bases at J, with 8 bases in the middle. There are 12 residues in the CDR3. This CDR3 is CASSHPGTEAFF. In DNA, the CDR3 is TGTGCCAGCAGCCACCCTGGCACTGAAGCTTTCTTT.

Details on this clonotype: Just one base apart from a much larger clone, this may be a read error. DNA of the CDR3: TGTGCCAGCAGAGTTACCACCAATCAGCCCCAGGATTTT. Amino acid sequence: CASRVTTNQPQDF. The V call is TRBV2, the J call TRBJ1-5, with unresolved D. This CDR3 comprises 13 residues. Per the germline V gene, CDR1 is SNHLY and CDR2 is FYNNEI.

This clonotype was seen a few times. The chain recombines TRBV15 with TRBJ2-7; D is unclear. Germline V lookup: CDR1 LNHNV, CDR2 YYDKDF (reference sequence). V lost 3 bases, J lost 9 bases, and 21 bases lay in between. This CDR3 has 15 amino acids. DNA for the CDR3: TGTGCCACCAGCAGGCGTGACGGCACCTCTGTCCCGCAGTACTTC. Residues: CATSRRDGTSVPQYF.

This clonotype was counted ten times or more. The J gene is TRBJ2-7, the V gene TRBV28; weak D call: TRBD1 (6 bases). Per the germline V gene, CDR1 is MDHEN and CDR2 is SYDVKM. Trimming cost V 9 bases and J 4 bases, with 13 bases left between them. The CDR3 is 12 residues long. Here the CDR3 DNA reads TGTGCCAGTTCTAATACAGGGTACGAGCAGTACTTC. It encodes CASSNTGYEQYF. Filled out from reference TRBV28 and TRBJ2-7, the complete variable domain reads DVKVTQSSRYLVKRTGEKVFLECVQDMDHENMFWYRQDPGLGLRLIYFSYDVKMKEKGDIPEGYSVSREKKERFSLILESASTNQTSMYLCASSNTGYEQYFGPGTRLTVT.

The chain joins TRBV29-1 to TRBJ1-2, with TRBD1 matching 7 bases. V gave up 6 bases and J gave up 8 bases; unmatched junction bases: 12. There are 13 residues in the CDR3. Germline CDR1 and CDR2: SQVTM and ANQGSEA. CDR3 amino acids: CSVHRQGLLGYTF. Written as DNA, the CDR3 is TGCAGCGTCCACAGACAGGGATTGTTGGGCTACACCTTC.

The V gene is TRBV20-1, the J gene TRBJ2-7; D might be TRBD1 (5 bases). The length of the CDR3 is 13 residues. V lost 4 bases and J 4 bases, leaving 14 bases between the germline ends. Germline V gene lookup returns CDR1 DFQATT and CDR2 SNEGSKA (reference sequence). CDR3 coding DNA: TGCAGTGCTATTGGGCAGGGTGGGTACGAGCAGTACTTC. Translating gives CSAIGQGGYEQYF.

This clonotype was observed at least ten times. The chain recombines TRBV28 with TRBJ2-7; D is undetermined. Germline CDR1 MDHEN, CDR2 SYDVKM. The ends were cut back, 10 bases at V and 3 bases at J, with 19 bases in the middle. The CDR3 runs 14 residues. The chain's CDR3 is CAINSGDMGYEQYF. The CDR3 nucleotides are TGTGCCATTAATTCGGGCGATATGGGCTACGAGCAGTACTTC.

This clonotype was seen ten or more times. The chain employs TRBV20-1 and TRBJ1-3; D call uncertain. Germline CDR1 and CDR2: DFQATT and SNEGSKA (reference sequence). The CDR3 is 13 residues long. With 6 bases removed from V and 2 bases from J, the gap between germline ends came to 11 bases. CDR3 sequence: CSASGQTGNTIYF. The CDR3 bases are TGCAGTGCCTCGGGCCAGACTGGAAACACCATATATTTT.

This clonotype was recorded many times. This chain connects TRBV29-1 to TRBJ2-7; weak D call: TRBD1 (6 bases). The CDR3 runs to 12 residues. Germline CDR1 is SQVTM and CDR2 is ANQGSEA. With 7 bases removed from V and 2 bases from J, the gap between germline ends came to 12 bases. CDR3 loop: CSGLRGPYEQYF. DNA for the CDR3: TGCAGCGGCCTCAGGGGCCCCTACGAGCAGTACTTC.

The J gene is TRBJ1-1, the V gene TRBV14; 7 positions agree with TRBD1. The V gene's germline CDR1 is SGHDN and CDR2 FVKESK. Trimming took 2 bases from V and 11 from J; bases not matched to a gene: 14. The CDR3 is 15 amino acids. CDR3 residues: CASSQYLQGGGWAFF. The CDR3 nucleotides read TGTGCCAGCAGCCAATACCTTCAGGGGGGCGGTTGGGCTTTCTTT.

In this sample, this clonotype turned up many times. The chain couples TRBV29-1 to TRBJ1-1; 7 nucleotides align to TRBD1. The V segment lost 7 bases and the J segment 3 bases; nucleotides outside the gene matches: 8. CDR3 length equals 13 residues. Germline lookup yields CDR1 SQVTM and CDR2 ANQGSEA. The CDR3 DNA follows: TGCAGCGGGTCGACAGGGCCGGACACTGAAGCTTTCTTT. Translating gives CSGSTGPDTEAFF.

This chain connects TRBV2 to TRBJ2-3; 12 nucleotides align to TRBD2. The CDR3 runs to 17 residues. Germline loops: CDR1 SNHLY, CDR2 FYNNEI. V lost 6 bases and J lost 2; bases outside the gene matches: 9. DNA for the CDR3: TGTGCCAGCAGCCAAGAAGGACTAGCGGGGTTCACAGATACGCAGTATTTT. Protein sequence: CASSQEGLAGFTDTQYF.

The chain recombines TRBV20-1 with TRBJ1-6; D is uncertain. The CDR3 contains 14 residues. Between the trimmed V and J ends, which lost 3 bases and 6 bases, there was a span of 12 bases. From germline, CDR1 is DFQATT and CDR2 SNEGSKA (reference sequence). The CDR3 bases are TGCAGTGCTAGTGCTACAGTTTCTAATTCACCCCTCCACTTT. Encoded protein: CSASATVSNSPLHF.

This clonotype showed up just a few times. This chain uses TRBV28 with TRBJ1-1; possible D gene TRBD1, 6 bases. CDR1 and CDR2 from the germline V gene are MDHEN and SYDVKM. There are 15 residues in the CDR3. Trimming took 5 bases from V and 5 from J, leaving 18 bases between them. CDR3 sequence: CASSPRLGGETEAFF. The CDR3, as DNA: TGTGCCAGCAGTCCGCGTTTAGGGGGAGAAACTGAAGCTTTCTTT.

The V and J genes are TRBV12-3 or TRBV12-4 and TRBJ2-2; D is possibly TRBD2 (5 bases). V lost 3 bases and J lost 5, with 16 bases in between. This CDR3 has 16 amino acids. CDR3 loop: CASSLKSGAGTGELFF. The DNA of the CDR3 is TGTGCCAGCAGTTTGAAAAGCGGAGCCGGAACCGGGGAGCTGTTTTTT.

The chain recombines TRBV20-1 with TRBJ2-7; the D gene is possibly TRBD1 (6 bases). CDR3 size: 13 residues. V shed 2 bases and J shed 3 bases, with 11 bases lying between them. CDR1 and CDR2 from the germline V gene are DFQATT and SNEGSKA (reference sequence). CDR3 region: CSARTGSFYEQYF. CDR3 nucleotide sequence: TGCAGTGCTAGAACAGGGTCGTTCTACGAGCAGTACTTC.

The table lists this clonotype with many counts. This chain joins TRBV28 and TRBJ1-1; TRBD1 might be the D (6 bases). The CDR3 spans 16 residues. V lost 4 bases and J lost 0, with 15 bases in between. The germline CDR1 and CDR2 sequences are MDHEN and SYDVKM. Written as DNA, the CDR3 is TGTGCCAGCAGTTCGTCACAAGGACAGTTGAACACTGAAGCTTTCTTT. This codes for CASSSSQGQLNTEAFF.

This clonotype was seen only a few times. The V call is TRBV6-1, the J call TRBJ2-5; 8 bases match TRBD1. Germline CDR1 and CDR2: MNHNS and SASEGT. Trimming took 6 bases from V and 6 from J; bases not matched to a gene: 9. CDR3 length equals 14 residues. CDR3 bases: TGTGCCAGCAGCCCCCAGGGGGCGGGTCAGACCCAGTACTTC. Protein sequence: CASSPQGAGQTQYF.

This clonotype was counted a few times. The V and J genes are TRBV2 and TRBJ2-5; TRBD1 or TRBD2 may be the D gene (5 bases each). Trimming left V 7 bases short and J 7 bases short, with 16 bases between. There are 13 residues in the CDR3. Per the germline V gene, CDR1 is SNHLY and CDR2 is FYNNEI. CDR3 nucleotide sequence: TGTGCCAGCAATTTGGGGGTCCGCGCGACCCAGTACTTC. Its translation: CASNLGVRATQYF.

This clonotype was counted between two and nine times. The gene calls are TRBV20-1 and TRBJ1-2, with 7 nucleotides matching TRBD1. Germline V lookup: CDR1 DFQATT, CDR2 SNEGSKA (reference sequence). The V segment lost 5 bases and the J segment 3 bases; nucleotides outside the gene matches: 3. The CDR3 consists of 12 residues. DNA of the CDR3: TGCAGTGCTGGTGACAGGGACTATGGCTACACCTTC. It yields the protein CSAGDRDYGYTF.

The CDR3 DNA sequence: TGTGCCAGCAGGGTACACAGGGGTGGCAATCAGCCCCAGCATTTT. Its translation is CASRVHRGGNQPQHF. The chain recombines TRBV6-1 with TRBJ1-5, with 7 positions matching TRBD1. The CDR3 contains 15 residues. V lost 6 bases to trimming and J lost 2 bases; unmatched junction nucleotides: 7. In germline, CDR1 is MNHNS, CDR2 SASEGT.

V is TRBV20-1 and J is TRBJ2-7; 10 nucleotides align to TRBD1. The CDR3 is 12 residues long. Trimming took 6 bases from V and 7 from J; bases not matched to a gene: 6. Looked up from germline, CDR1 is DFQATT and CDR2 is SNEGSKA (reference sequence). Here the CDR3 reads CSAGTGVREQYF. Here the CDR3 DNA reads TGCAGTGCCGGGACAGGGGTGAGAGAGCAGTACTTC.

This clonotype has a count of ten or more. The chain joins TRBV11-2 to TRBJ1-1, with TRBD1 identical over 11 bases. Germline-derived CDR1 and CDR2 are SGHAT and FQNNGV. The CDR3 is made up of 14 amino acids. Losses at the gene ends were 8 bases for V and 5 bases for J; bases not matched to a gene: 7. The CDR3 loop reads CASRRTGGATEAFF. The CDR3, as DNA: TGTGCCAGCCGGAGGACAGGGGGCGCGACTGAAGCTTTCTTT.

V usage is TRBV13 and J usage is TRBJ1-2; D is possibly TRBD1 (5 bases). The germline V gene has CDR1 PRHDT and CDR2 FYEKMQ (reference sequence). The CDR3 has 15 residues. Trimming shortened V by 4 bases and J by 2 bases, and 14 bases separated the two germline ends. As DNA, the CDR3 is TGTGCCAGCAGCTACTTTGGCCAGGGCAACTATGGCTACACCTTC. Amino acid sequence: CASSYFGQGNYGYTF.

The chain carries TRBV3-1 and TRBJ2-7; unclear D gene. Germline CDR1 and CDR2: LGHDT and YNNKEL (reference sequence). This CDR3 comprises 14 residues. With 0 bases removed from V and 3 bases from J, the gap between germline ends came to 9 bases. CDR3 region: CASSQDPVNYEQYF. For the CDR3, the DNA is TGTGCCAGCAGCCAAGATCCGGTAAACTACGAGCAGTACTTC.

This chain joins TRBV13 and TRBJ1-1; 9 bases are shared with TRBD1. In germline, CDR1 is PRHDT, CDR2 FYEKMQ (reference sequence). The CDR3 has 15 amino acids. V shed 5 bases, J shed 4 bases, and the junction held 8 bases outside the gene matches. The CDR3 DNA sequence: TGTGCCAGCAGCACCAGGGACAGGGCAGGCACTGAAGCTTTCTTT. It translates to CASSTRDRAGTEAFF.

This clonotype has more than one count but fewer than ten. The chain couples TRBV12-3 or TRBV12-4 to TRBJ2-7; no firm D call. The length of the CDR3 is 13 residues. Trimming stripped 5 bases from V and 3 bases from J, with 11 bases between. For the CDR3, the DNA is TGTGCCAGCAGTCCCGTGTGGGGCTACGAGCAGTACTTC. Its protein product is CASSPVWGYEQYF.

Only a few counts were recorded for this clonotype. A far bigger clonotype differs at one base, so this is likely a read error. The chain couples TRBV10-3 to TRBJ1-2, with D perhaps matching TRBD1 (5 bases). This CDR3 region has 12 residues. Trimming stripped 3 bases from V and 3 bases from J, with 5 bases between. In germline, CDR1 is ENHRY, CDR2 SYGVKD. CDR3 amino acids: CAISEGDYGYTF. Here the CDR3 DNA reads TGTGCCATCAGTGAAGGGGACTATGGCTACACCTTC.

This clonotype was seen a few times. The chain joins TRBV19 to TRBJ1-2; 7 nucleotides match TRBD1. V was pared by 6 bases and J by 5 bases, with 9 bases of the junction left unmatched. The CDR3 loop spans 14 amino acids. The germline gives CDR1 LNHDA, CDR2 SQIVND (reference sequence). CDR3 in DNA: TGTGCCAGTAGCGAACGGGACAGCTTTTATGGCTACACCTTC. It is translated as CASSERDSFYGYTF.